This T cell receptor (beta chain) comes out of a study of T cell responses to AZD1222 COVID-19 vaccine. Remarks on this clone: The antigen remains undetermined.

Study-level points and caveats: Possibly, clonal diversity was underestimated; donors were largely white British and included more females. After two AZD1222 doses, spike-specific TCR breadth and depth rose versus day 0. CD4 TCRs covered the whole spike, strongest at regions 160-218 and 743-854. AZD1222 recipients seropositive at baseline numbered only five to seven.

Produced via immunoSEQ multiplex PCR; TCRdb's table is partial and in-frame only. The sample has roughly 150,000 clones; 87% are singletons. There are 15 residues in the CDR3. The V call is TRBV21-1, the J call TRBJ2-3; TRBD2 reflects the table's D call only, with no check against the DNA. TRBV21-1 is termed a pseudogene. The source is an adult who received the AZD1222 COVID-19 vaccine. Source: peripheral blood, taken 28 days after the second AZD1222 dose. The CDR3: CASSSGKESTDTQYF. The CDR3 DNA is TGTGCCAGCAGCTCCGGGAAGGAGAGCACAGATACGCAGTATTTT.